This is a list of T cell receptor beta chains from one sample in a study of blood T cells in healthy people across ages. MiXCR was run by TCRdb on the 5' RACE reads, yielding one entry per CDR3 protein. The repertoire holds 700,000 to 1,000,000 distinct CDR3 sequences, with about 42% as singletons. The sequencing sample was made of blood. The receptors originated from a man in his sixties in good health. CDR3s include the opening cysteine and the closing phenylalanine or tryptophan. The order of the fields is D gene, V gene, CDR3 length, CDR3 protein. D genes are given only for firm matches.

d_gene: NA; v_gene: TRBV9; len: 16; CDR3aa: CASSAQTGSSYNEQFF
d_gene: TRBD1; v_gene: TRBV12-3/TRBV12-4; len: 14; CDR3aa: CASSLAGGRAEAFF
d_gene: NA; v_gene: TRBV29-1; len: 14; CDR3aa: CSVALTGSNQPQHF
d_gene: NA; v_gene: TRBV7-2; len: 14; CDR3aa: CASSLVGASDTQYF
d_gene: NA; v_gene: TRBV9; len: 14; CDR3aa: CASSADGSVETQYF
d_gene: TRBD2; v_gene: TRBV20-1; len: 12; CDR3aa: CSAPGRGDTQYF
d_gene: TRBD2; v_gene: TRBV11-2; len: 16; CDR3aa: CASSIALSGWEETQYF
d_gene: TRBD2; v_gene: TRBV18; len: 11; CDR3aa: CASSPGLAQFF
d_gene: NA; v_gene: TRBV12-3/TRBV12-4; len: 14; CDR3aa: CASSDTRVDTEAFF
d_gene: TRBD1; v_gene: TRBV6-5; len: 16; CDR3aa: CASSYSLTGGGNEQFF
d_gene: TRBD2; v_gene: TRBV5-1; len: 17; CDR3aa: CASRAPGTSGHTDTQYF
d_gene: NA; v_gene: TRBV6-2/TRBV6-3; len: 13; CDR3aa: CASSYHTVYEQYF
d_gene: TRBD1; v_gene: TRBV6-2/TRBV6-3; len: 16; CDR3aa: CASSYFRQGDNQPQHF
d_gene: NA; v_gene: TRBV2; len: 16; CDR3aa: CASSDHPSSGTDTQYF
d_gene: NA; v_gene: TRBV29-1; len: 16; CDR3aa: CSFLTEAAATNEKLFF
d_gene: NA; v_gene: TRBV28; len: 13; CDR3aa: CASSFTGNNEQYF
d_gene: TRBD1; v_gene: TRBV7-6; len: 16; CDR3aa: CASSLAIPTGGYGYTF
d_gene: NA; v_gene: TRBV6-6; len: 14; CDR3aa: CASSPQGRYYGYTF
d_gene: TRBD1; v_gene: TRBV20-1; len: 16; CDR3aa: CSARDKGQGRAGELFF
d_gene: NA; v_gene: TRBV6-5; len: 15; CDR3aa: CDSSPVSGRVYGYTF
d_gene: NA; v_gene: TRBV2; len: 13; CDR3aa: CASSVLDNQPQHF
d_gene: TRBD2; v_gene: TRBV11-2; len: 15; CDR3aa: CASSFRLADQETQYF
d_gene: TRBD2; v_gene: TRBV2; len: 15; CDR3aa: CASSGAGGGRDTQYF
d_gene: NA; v_gene: TRBV20-1; len: 11; CDR3aa: CSASGENTIYF
d_gene: TRBD2; v_gene: TRBV6-1; len: 15; CDR3aa: CASSEKLAFPYEQYF
d_gene: NA; v_gene: TRBV5-6; len: 19; CDR3aa: CASSLADRGIHTSYNEQFF
d_gene: NA; v_gene: TRBV4-3; len: 14; CDR3aa: CASSAEELYNEQFF
d_gene: TRBD1; v_gene: TRBV11-2; len: 16; CDR3aa: CASSKNRGNMNTEAFF
d_gene: NA; v_gene: TRBV20-1; len: 16; CDR3aa: CSARPGQKTTNYGYTF
d_gene: TRBD1; v_gene: TRBV5-1; len: 15; CDR3aa: CASSPDRGGVDGYTF
d_gene: NA; v_gene: TRBV6-6; len: 12; CDR3aa: CASSPKAGELFF
d_gene: NA; v_gene: TRBV7-2; len: 15; CDR3aa: CASSTQSSYNSPLHF
d_gene: TRBD2; v_gene: TRBV15; len: 17; CDR3aa: CATSRGGLAGTQETQYF
d_gene: NA; v_gene: TRBV20-1; len: 11; CDR3aa: CSAYKKGEQYF
d_gene: TRBD1; v_gene: TRBV6-2/TRBV6-3; len: 14; CDR3aa: CASSPGQGANEQYF
d_gene: NA; v_gene: TRBV20-1; len: 16; CDR3aa: CSAFRAGNPIRYEQYF